The 17 T cell receptor beta chains below come from one sample, sequenced in a study of a mutant IDH1 vaccine in newly diagnosed glioma. Here immunoSEQ multiplex PCR was the method, and the copy in TCRdb shows in-frame clones only, minus some. The sample lists around 49,000 clones, around 80% seen once, with about 5% in the top ten. Time point: week 5, during vaccination. The study gave 300 ug of mutant IDH1 20-mer peptide per vaccine dose, with topical imiquimod. These receptors' antigens are unknown. Source: PBMCs, taken from a glioma patient whose treatment included an IDH1 peptide vaccine. The receptor source for this set is a man in his fifties or sixties with glioma.

This clone has more than one count but fewer than ten. The chain carries TRBV4-1 and TRBJ1-4; weak D call: TRBD1 (6 bases). In germline, CDR1 is MGHRA, CDR2 YSYEKL. The V gene lost 4 bases and the J gene lost 3 bases, with 21 bases spanning the gap. CDR3 length equals 18 residues. CDR3 residues: CASSRNEGTRGANEKLFF. CDR3 nucleotide sequence: TGCGCCAGCAGCCGCAACGAAGGGACACGCGGGGCTAATGAAAAACTGTTTTTT.

The chain carries TRBV29-1 and TRBJ2-3; 9 nucleotides agree with TRBD2. The CDR3 spans 14 residues. The V segment lost 3 bases and the J segment 4 bases; nucleotides outside the gene matches: 5. From germline, CDR1 is SQVTM and CDR2 ANQGSEA. The CDR3 sequence is CSVERRGGADTQYF. The CDR3 DNA reads TGCAGCGTTGAGAGGCGGGGGGGAGCAGATACGCAGTATTTT.

V gene TRBV25-1 combines with J gene TRBJ2-3; TRBD2 matches 7 bases. Germline CDR1 and CDR2: MGHDK and SYGVNS. The CDR3 is made up of 16 amino acids. Germline trimming cut 2 bases from V and 2 bases from J; bases unmatched to any gene: 7. CDR3 region: CASSEGSGVATDTQYF. The CDR3 DNA follows: TGTGCCAGCAGTGAAGGGAGCGGGGTGGCCACAGATACGCAGTATTTT. The variable domain in full, completed from reference TRBV25-1 and TRBJ2-3, reads EADIYQTPRYLVIGTGKKITLECSQTMGHDKMYWYQQDPGMELHLIHYSYGVNSTEKGDLSSESTVSRIRTEHFPLTLESARPSHTSQYLCASSEGSGVATDTQYFGPGTRLTVL.

V usage is TRBV28 and J usage is TRBJ1-4; 8 bases are a match to TRBD1. Germline CDR1 and CDR2: MDHEN and SYDVKM. V shed 5 bases and J 5 bases; nucleotides not matched to a gene: 7. The CDR3 has 15 residues. This CDR3 reads CASSTGTGENEKLFF. Written as DNA, the CDR3 is TGTGCCAGCAGTACCGGGACAGGAGAGAATGAAAAACTGTTTTTT.

The chain has TRBV18 and TRBJ2-3; possible D gene TRBD2, 5 bases. Germline assignment: CDR1 KGHSH and CDR2 LQKENI. Deletions cut 6 bases from V and 3 bases from J, with 19 bases between. The CDR3 totals 16 residues. The chain's CDR3 is CASSLTRTYETDTQYF. The CDR3, as DNA: TGTGCCAGCTCTCTCACCCGGACTTATGAGACAGATACGCAGTATTTT.

The CDR3 DNA reads as TGTGCCAGCAGCTTAAGTTCTAAAGAGCAGTACTTC. It yields the protein CASSLSSKEQYF. This rearrangement joins TRBV7-2 to TRBJ2-7; no firm D call. CDR3 length: 12 residues. Germline lookup yields CDR1 SGHTA and CDR2 FQGNSA. V lost 2 bases, J lost 7 bases, and 9 bases lay in between.

The rearrangement joins TRBV9 to TRBJ1-1; possible D gene TRBD1, 5 bases. The V and J ends lost 4 bases and 4 bases respectively, with 17 bases between them. This CDR3 contains 15 residues. Per the germline V gene, CDR1 is SGDLS and CDR2 is YYNGEE. Here the CDR3 DNA reads TGTGCCAGCAGCTTTAACCCGGGGGTTGGCACTGAAGCTTTCTTT. Translating it yields CASSFNPGVGTEAFF. Supplemented by reference TRBV9 and TRBJ1-1, the full variable domain reads DSGVTQTPKHLITATGQRVTLRCSPRSGDLSVYWYQQSLDQGLQFLIQYYNGEERAKGNILERFSAQQFPDLHSELNLSSLELGDSALYFCASSFNPGVGTEAFFGQGTRLTVV.

The rearrangement uses TRBV14 and TRBJ2-7; D might be TRBD1 or TRBD2, each matching 5 bases. From germline, CDR1 is SGHDN and CDR2 FVKESK. The CDR3 sequence is 15 residues long. The ends were cut back, 1 base at V and 7 bases at J, with 17 bases in the middle. The CDR3 nucleotides read TGTGCCAGCAGCCAAGTGGCAGGGCGGGTAGTGGAGCAGTACTTC. Translating it yields CASSQVAGRVVEQYF. The full variable domain, its missing parts supplied by reference TRBV14 and TRBJ2-7, is EAGVTQFPSHSVIEKGQTVTLRCDPISGHDNLYWYRRVMGKEIKFLLHFVKESKQDESGMPNNRFLAERTGGTYSTLKVQPAELEDSGVYFCASSQVAGRVVEQYFGPGTRLTVT.

The V call is TRBV6-5, the J call TRBJ1-1; 7 nucleotides agree with TRBD1. Germline lookup yields CDR1 MNHEY and CDR2 SVGAGI. The CDR3 extends over 13 amino acids. The trim removed 6 bases at V and 2 bases at J, leaving 3 bases unmatched. DNA of the CDR3: TGTGCCAGCAGACAGGGGTACAACACTGAAGCTTTCTTT. It specifies CASRQGYNTEAFF.

The rearrangement links TRBV18 to TRBJ1-5; no definite D call. The CDR3 is 12 amino acids. Between the trimmed V and J ends, which lost 1 base and 8 bases, there was a span of 6 bases. Germline-derived CDR1 and CDR2 are KGHSH and LQKENI. Written as DNA, the CDR3 is TGTGCCAGCTCACCACGTTCCGAGCCCCAGCATTTT. It specifies CASSPRSEPQHF.

The count of this clone is one. V is TRBV5-1 and J is TRBJ2-5; 8 nucleotides line up with TRBD1. The J call may be wrong; the DNA end is better matched by TRBJ2-7. The germline V gene encodes CDR1 SGHRS and CDR2 YFSETQ. The CDR3 sequence is 15 residues long. For the CDR3, the DNA is TGCGCCAGCAGCTTCGGGACAGGTAGCTCCTACGAGCAGTACTTC. Residues: CASSFGTGSSYEQYF.

This clone has only a few counts. The chain recombines TRBV4-1 with TRBJ1-5; tentatively, D is TRBD1 (5 bases). CDR3 length: 15 residues. V lost 0 bases to trimming and J lost 6 bases, with 12 bases between them. Germline V CDR1 and CDR2: MGHRA, YSYEKL. The DNA for the CDR3 is TGCGCCAGCAGCCAAGACGGCAGCGGGGGTCAGCCCCAGCATTTT. Amino acid sequence: CASSQDGSGGQPQHF.

The chain has TRBV5-1 and TRBJ2-7; tentatively, D is TRBD1 or TRBD2 (5 bases each). Germline V gives CDR1 SGHRS, CDR2 YFSETQ. The length of the CDR3 is 14 residues. Trimming cost V 3 bases and J 5 bases, with 15 bases left between them. DNA of the CDR3: TGCGCCAGCAGCTGGGGCGAGTTGAGGGACGAGCAGTACTTC. As protein: CASSWGELRDEQYF.

For this clone: The germline gene is not matched at one end of the junction; a read error may be the cause. The rearrangement uses TRBV7-2 and TRBJ2-3, with D possibly matching TRBD1 (6 bases). Per germline, CDR1 SGHTA and CDR2 FQGNSA. The CDR3 has 14 amino acids. In DNA form, the CDR3 reads TGTGCCAGCAGCTTAGCTTGGGGGCAGAATCCAGGTGTTTTT. Its translation is CASSLAWGQNPGVF.

The chain employs TRBV7-9 and TRBJ2-5, with TRBD1 matching 10 bases. Germline trimming cut 4 bases from V and 3 bases from J; bases unmatched to any gene: 8. Germline CDR1 reads SEHNR; CDR2 reads FQNEAQ (reference sequence). This CDR3 is 16 amino acids long. CDR3 nucleotide sequence: TGTGCCAGCAGCTCCGGGAGGGGGACAGGGGAAGAGACCCAGTACTTC. Its translation: CASSSGRGTGEETQYF.

V usage is TRBV30 and J usage is TRBJ2-3; tentatively, D is TRBD1 (5 bases). The length of the CDR3 is 14 residues. The V end lost 2 bases, the J end lost 1 base, and 10 bases lay between the germline ends. The germline V gene encodes CDR1 GTSNPN and CDR2 SVGIG (reference sequence). The DNA of the CDR3 is TGTGCCTGGAGTAGGGGATCCGGCACAGATACGCAGTATTTT. It encodes CAWSRGSGTDTQYF.

The V and J genes are TRBV4-1 and TRBJ2-6; D unclear. CDR1 is MGHRA and CDR2 is YSYEKL in the germline V gene. This CDR3 has 15 amino acids. Trimming stripped 3 bases from V and 1 base from J, with 7 bases between. The CDR3, as DNA: TGCGCCAGCAGCCATGAACCTTCTGGGGCCAACGTCCTGACTTTC. It specifies CASSHEPSGANVLTF.